This TCR beta chain was identified during a study of cytomegalovirus exposure and HLA in healthy donors. Amplification used 60 Vbeta primers and 13 Jbeta primers. Repertoires were generated with immunoSEQ multiplex PCR, while TCRdb's copy carries only in-frame clones and drops some. Seen in this sample are under 90,000 clones; the ten most common clones hold approximately 15%. The donors were healthy bone marrow donors. Sequences were obtained from PBMCs. The sequence was collected from a man aged 50-60 years in good health and CMV-seropositive.

The DNA of the CDR3 is TGCGCCAGCAGCTTGGAGGTCCCGGGGGAGACCCAGTACTTC. As protein: CASSLEVPGETQYF. V is TRBV5-1 and J is TRBJ2-5; weak D call: TRBD2 (5 bases). Trimming removed 0 bases from V and 5 bases from J, with 11 bases in between. The length of the CDR3 is 14 residues. From germline, CDR1 is SGHRS and CDR2 YFSETQ.